This T cell receptor beta chain was found in a study of T cell responses to AZD1222 COVID-19 vaccine. Findings and limits, study-wide: Nearly half of spike-specific TCRs reportedly target unmutated variant regions. Females made up more of the donors, who were largely white British, and clonal diversity may have come out too low. None of the repertoires were sampled until the peak T cell response had passed.

Note on this clone: Its antigen is unknown.

Method: immunoSEQ multiplex PCR; TCRdb's copy keeps in-frame clones and lacks some. The sample lists 140,000 to 150,000 clones; about nine tenths were seen once. Losses at the gene ends were 0 bases for V and 6 bases for J; bases not matched to a gene: 12. CDR1 and CDR2 (germline): SGHTA, FQGNSA. CDR3 size: 17 residues. The V call is TRBV7-2, the J call TRBJ2-5; 8 bases match TRBD2. The source was peripheral blood, collected 28 days after the second AZD1222 dose. The source of this sequence is an adult who received the AZD1222 COVID-19 vaccine. The CDR3 here is CASSLAPSGSVWKTQYF. In DNA, the CDR3 is TGTGCCAGCAGCTTAGCGCCCAGCGGGAGTGTATGGAAGACCCAGTACTTC.